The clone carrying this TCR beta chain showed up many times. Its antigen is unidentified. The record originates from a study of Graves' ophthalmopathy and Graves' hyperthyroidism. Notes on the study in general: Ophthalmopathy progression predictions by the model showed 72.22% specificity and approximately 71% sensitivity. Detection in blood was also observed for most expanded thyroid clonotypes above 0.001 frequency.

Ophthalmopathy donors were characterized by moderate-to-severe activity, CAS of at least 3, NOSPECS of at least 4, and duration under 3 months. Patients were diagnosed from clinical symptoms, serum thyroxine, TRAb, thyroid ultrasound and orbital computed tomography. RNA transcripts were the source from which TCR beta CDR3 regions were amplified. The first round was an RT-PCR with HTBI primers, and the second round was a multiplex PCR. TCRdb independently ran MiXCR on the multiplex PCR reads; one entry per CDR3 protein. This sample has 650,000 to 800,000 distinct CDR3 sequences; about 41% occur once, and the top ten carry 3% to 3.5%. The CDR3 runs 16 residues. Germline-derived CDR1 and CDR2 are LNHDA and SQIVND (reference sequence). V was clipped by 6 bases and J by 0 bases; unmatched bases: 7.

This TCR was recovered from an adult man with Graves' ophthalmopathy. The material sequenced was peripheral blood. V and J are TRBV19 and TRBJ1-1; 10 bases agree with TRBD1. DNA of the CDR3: TGTGCCAGTAGCCGGGGACAGGGGACGATGAACACTGAAGCTTTCTTT. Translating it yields CASSRGQGTMNTEAFF. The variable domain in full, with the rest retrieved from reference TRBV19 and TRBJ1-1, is DGGITQSPKYLFRKEGQNVTLSCEQNLNHDAMYWYRQDPGQGLRLIYYSQIVNDFQKGDIAEGYSVSREKKESFPLTVTSAQKNPTAFYLCASSRGQGTMNTEAFFGQGTRLTVV.